The 8 T cell receptor beta chains below were found in one sample sequenced in a study of CD8+ T cells in alopecia areata. Stated treatment: oral pan-JAK inhibitor, 5-10 mg twice daily. Reverse transcribed after extraction, RNA yielded cDNA as the sequencing template. Profiled with immunoSEQ multiplex PCR; TCRdb holds only in-frame clones, not every one. The repertoire holds around 86,000 clones, with over 70% as singletons. The material was CD8+ T cells sorted from blood, obtained between weeks 43 and 45, from a patient treated with tofacitinib. The receptors were sampled from a human donor with alopecia areata.

In its sample, this clone was seen a few times. The chain has TRBV29-1 and TRBJ2-5, with D possibly called TRBD1 or TRBD2 (5 bases each). The closer fit of TRBJ2-7 to the DNA end suggests the J call may be wrong. This CDR3 is 13 amino acids long. Germline assignment: CDR1 SQVTM and CDR2 ANQGSEA. CDR3 region: CSVGWGSDYEQYF. DNA of the CDR3: TGCAGCGTTGGGTGGGGGTCGGACTACGAGCAGTACTTC.

The gene calls are TRBV7-9 and TRBJ1-1; D might be TRBD1 (5 bases). V gave up 4 bases and J gave up 4 bases, with 10 bases separating them. The CDR3 loop spans 13 amino acids. Germline CDR1 is SEHNR and CDR2 is FQNEAQ (reference sequence). CDR3 DNA: TGTGCCAGCAGCTCCGGGGGAGGCACTGAAGCTTTCTTT. Protein product: CASSSGGGTEAFF.

V and J are TRBV7-9 and TRBJ1-1; D is unclear. Deletions cut 4 bases from V and 0 bases from J, with 15 bases between. The CDR3 has 16 residues. The germline CDR1 and CDR2 sequences are SEHNR and FQNEAQ (reference sequence). In DNA form, the CDR3 reads TGTGCCAGCAGCTCACTTGGCGAGAGGGTGAACACTGAAGCTTTCTTT. Translating it yields CASSSLGERVNTEAFF.

This chain joins TRBV13 and TRBJ1-6; maybe TRBD1 (5 bases). CDR3 length: 16 amino acids. V was shortened by 6 bases and J by 8 bases, with 20 bases between the two germline ends. CDR1 is PRHDT and CDR2 is FYEKMQ in the germline V gene (reference sequence). The CDR3 DNA is TGTGCCAGCAGTCTTTCTGCGGGGGTTCCGGATTCACCCCTCCACTTT. Its protein product is CASSLSAGVPDSPLHF.

The chain combines TRBV4-3 with TRBJ2-7; tentative D call: TRBD1 (6 bases). V was cut by 0 bases and J by 4 bases, with 13 bases left in between. Germline V CDR1 and CDR2: LGHNA, YSLEER. The CDR3 loop spans 15 amino acids. The CDR3 region is CASSQDRDTEYEQYF. The CDR3 DNA is TGCGCCAGCAGCCAAGACCGGGACACTGAGTACGAGCAGTACTTC.

This chain connects TRBV7-9 to TRBJ1-2; the match to TRBD1 covers 7 bases. With V trimmed by 5 bases and J by 5 bases, 14 bases remained unmatched. The CDR3 consists of 16 residues. Per germline, CDR1 SEHNR and CDR2 FQNEAQ (reference sequence). CDR3 DNA: TGTGCCAGCAGCCCCAGCGCTAGGGGGCTAGCATATGGCTACACCTTC. It yields the protein CASSPSARGLAYGYTF.

This clone turned up a few times. The CDR3: CSGGMGQGYEQFF. Written as DNA, the CDR3 is TGCAGCGGGGGGATGGGACAGGGGTATGAGCAGTTCTTC. The V call is TRBV29-1, the J call TRBJ2-1; TRBD1 matches at 10 bases. In germline, CDR1 is SQVTM, CDR2 ANQGSEA. This CDR3 has 13 residues. V lost 7 bases and J lost 8; bases outside the gene matches: 8.

The chain joins TRBV19 to TRBJ1-1; TRBD1 might be the D (5 bases). The CDR3 totals 13 residues. Trimming pared 3 bases from V and 6 bases from J, leaving 11 bases between. Germline V lookup: CDR1 LNHDA, CDR2 SQIVND (reference sequence). The CDR3 nucleotides are TGTGCCAGTAGTATTGGGGGGTCCGCTGAAGCTTTCTTT. Residues: CASSIGGSAEAFF.